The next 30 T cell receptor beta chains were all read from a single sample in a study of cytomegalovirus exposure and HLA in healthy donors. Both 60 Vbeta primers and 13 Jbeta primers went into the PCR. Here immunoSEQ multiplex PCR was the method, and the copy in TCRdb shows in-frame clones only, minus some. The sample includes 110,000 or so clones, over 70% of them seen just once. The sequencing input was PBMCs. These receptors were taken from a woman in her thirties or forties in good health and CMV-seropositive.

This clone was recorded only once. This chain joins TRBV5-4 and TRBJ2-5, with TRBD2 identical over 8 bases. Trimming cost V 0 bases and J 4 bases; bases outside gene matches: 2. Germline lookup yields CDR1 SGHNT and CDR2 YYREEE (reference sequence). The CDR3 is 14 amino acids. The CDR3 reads CASSLDGLAETQYF. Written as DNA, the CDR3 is TGTGCCAGCAGCTTGGATGGACTAGCAGAGACCCAGTACTTC.

The chain's CDR3 is CASSELRLAGGEQYF. DNA for the CDR3: TGCGCCAGCAGTGAGCTAAGGCTAGCGGGTGGAGAGCAGTACTTC. The chain links TRBV10-2 to TRBJ2-7; 8 bases are shared with TRBD2. The CDR3 spans 15 residues. Germline CDR1 and CDR2: WSHSY and SAAADI. The trim removed 2 bases at V and 7 bases at J, leaving 10 bases unmatched.

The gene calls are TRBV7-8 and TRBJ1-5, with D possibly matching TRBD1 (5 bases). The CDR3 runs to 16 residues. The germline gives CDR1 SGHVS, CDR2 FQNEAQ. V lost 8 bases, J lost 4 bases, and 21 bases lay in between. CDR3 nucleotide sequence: TGTGCCAGCGGGGGAGGAGGTCGGAAAGGTAATCAGCCCCAGCATTTT. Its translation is CASGGGGRKGNQPQHF.

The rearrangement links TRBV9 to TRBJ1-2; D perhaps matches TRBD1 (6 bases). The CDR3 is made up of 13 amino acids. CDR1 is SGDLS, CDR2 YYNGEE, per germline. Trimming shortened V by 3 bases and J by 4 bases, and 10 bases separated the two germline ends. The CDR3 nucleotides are TGTGCCAGCAGCGCACAGGGTGGCTATGGCTACACCTTC. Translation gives CASSAQGGYGYTF.

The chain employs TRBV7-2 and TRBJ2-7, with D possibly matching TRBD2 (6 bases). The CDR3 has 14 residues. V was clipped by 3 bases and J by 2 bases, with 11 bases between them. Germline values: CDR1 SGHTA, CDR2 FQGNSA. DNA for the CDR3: TGTGCCAGCAGCTTTAATAGCGGCCCCTACGAGCAGTACTTC. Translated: CASSFNSGPYEQYF. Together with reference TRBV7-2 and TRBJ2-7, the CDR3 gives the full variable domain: GAGVSQSPSNKVTEKGKDVELRCDPISGHTALYWYRQSLGQGLEFLIYFQGNSAPDKSGLPSDRFSAERTGGSVSTLTIQRTQQEDSAVYLCASSFNSGPYEQYFGPGTRLTVT.

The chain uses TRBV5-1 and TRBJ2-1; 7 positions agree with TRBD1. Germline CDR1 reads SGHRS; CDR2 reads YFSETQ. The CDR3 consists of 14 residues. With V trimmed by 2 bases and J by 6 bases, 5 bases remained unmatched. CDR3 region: CASSLGGLCNEQFF. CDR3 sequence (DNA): TGCGCCAGCAGCTTAGGGGGCTTGTGCAATGAGCAGTTCTTC.

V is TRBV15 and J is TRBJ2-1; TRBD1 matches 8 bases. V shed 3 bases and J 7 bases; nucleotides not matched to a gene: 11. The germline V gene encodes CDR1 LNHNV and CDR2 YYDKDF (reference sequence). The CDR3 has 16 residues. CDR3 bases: TGTGCCACCAGCAGGGGGAAGGGGCAGGGGGCAAATGAGCAGTTCTTC. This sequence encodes CATSRGKGQGANEQFF.

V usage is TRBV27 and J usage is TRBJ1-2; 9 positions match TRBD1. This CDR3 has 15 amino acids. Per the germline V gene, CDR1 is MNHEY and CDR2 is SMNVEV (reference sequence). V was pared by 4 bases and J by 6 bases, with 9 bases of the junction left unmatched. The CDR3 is CASSSSGTGIHGYTF. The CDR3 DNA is TGTGCCAGCAGTTCATCCGGGACAGGGATTCATGGCTACACCTTC.

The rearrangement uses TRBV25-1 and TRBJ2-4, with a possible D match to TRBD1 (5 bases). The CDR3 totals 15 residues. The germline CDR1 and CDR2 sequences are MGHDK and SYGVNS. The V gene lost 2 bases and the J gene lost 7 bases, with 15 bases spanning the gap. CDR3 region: CASSEPTSPGNIQYF. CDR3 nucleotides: TGTGCCAGCAGTGAACCCACCTCGCCAGGGAACATTCAGTACTTC.

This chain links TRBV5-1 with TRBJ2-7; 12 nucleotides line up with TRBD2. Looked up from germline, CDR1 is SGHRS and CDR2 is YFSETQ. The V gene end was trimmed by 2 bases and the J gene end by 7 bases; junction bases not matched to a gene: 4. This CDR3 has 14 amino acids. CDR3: CASSFPGLAGEQYF. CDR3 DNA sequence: TGCGCCAGCAGCTTCCCCGGACTAGCGGGAGAGCAGTACTTC.

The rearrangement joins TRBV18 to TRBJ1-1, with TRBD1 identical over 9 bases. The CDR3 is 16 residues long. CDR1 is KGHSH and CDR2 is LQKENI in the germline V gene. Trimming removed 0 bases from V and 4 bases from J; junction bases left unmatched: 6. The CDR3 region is CASSPPGQGLGTEAFF. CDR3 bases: TGTGCCAGCTCACCACCTGGACAGGGGCTAGGCACTGAAGCTTTCTTT.

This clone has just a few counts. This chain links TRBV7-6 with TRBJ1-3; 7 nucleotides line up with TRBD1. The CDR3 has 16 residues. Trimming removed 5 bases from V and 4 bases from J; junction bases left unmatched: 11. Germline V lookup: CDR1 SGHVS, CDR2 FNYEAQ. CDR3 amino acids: CASSLPPQGYGNTIYF. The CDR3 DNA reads TGTGCCAGCAGCCTACCACCACAGGGGTACGGAAACACCATATATTTT.

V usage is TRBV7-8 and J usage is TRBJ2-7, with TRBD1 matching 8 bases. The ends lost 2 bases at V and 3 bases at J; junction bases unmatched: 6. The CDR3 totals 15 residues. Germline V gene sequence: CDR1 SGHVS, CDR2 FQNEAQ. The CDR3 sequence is CASSLQGAYLYEQYF. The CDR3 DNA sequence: TGTGCCAGCAGCTTACAGGGGGCGTACCTCTACGAGCAGTACTTC.

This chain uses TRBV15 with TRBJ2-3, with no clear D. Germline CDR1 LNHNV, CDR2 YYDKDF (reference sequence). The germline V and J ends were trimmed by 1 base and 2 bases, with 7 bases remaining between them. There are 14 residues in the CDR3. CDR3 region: CATSRGLYTDTQYF. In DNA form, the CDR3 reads TGTGCCACCAGCAGAGGACTTTACACAGATACGCAGTATTTT.

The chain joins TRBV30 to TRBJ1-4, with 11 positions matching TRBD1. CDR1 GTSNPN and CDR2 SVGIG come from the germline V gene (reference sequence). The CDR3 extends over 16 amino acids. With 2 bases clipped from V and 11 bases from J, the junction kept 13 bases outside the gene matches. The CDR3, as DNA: TGTGCCTGGAGTATTCCTTCCGGGACAGGGGGAGGGAAACTGTTTTTT. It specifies CAWSIPSGTGGGKLFF. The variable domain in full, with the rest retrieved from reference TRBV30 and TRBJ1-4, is SQTIHQWPATLVQPVGSPLSLECTVEGTSNPNLYWYRQAAGRGLQLLFYSVGIGQISSEVPQNLSASRPQDRQFILSSKKLLLSDSGFYLCAWSIPSGTGGGKLFFGSGTQLSVL.

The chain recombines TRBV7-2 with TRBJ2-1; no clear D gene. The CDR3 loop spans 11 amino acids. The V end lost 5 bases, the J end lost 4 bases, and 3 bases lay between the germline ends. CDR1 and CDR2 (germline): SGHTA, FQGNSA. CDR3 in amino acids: CASSPYNEQFF. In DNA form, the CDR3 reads TGTGCCAGCAGCCCTTACAATGAGCAGTTCTTC.

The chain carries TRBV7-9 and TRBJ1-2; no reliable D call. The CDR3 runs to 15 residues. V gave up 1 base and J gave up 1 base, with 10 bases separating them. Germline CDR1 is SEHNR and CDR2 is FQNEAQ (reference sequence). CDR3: CASSLDPLNNYGYTF. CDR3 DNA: TGTGCCAGCAGCTTAGATCCCCTTAATAACTATGGCTACACCTTC.

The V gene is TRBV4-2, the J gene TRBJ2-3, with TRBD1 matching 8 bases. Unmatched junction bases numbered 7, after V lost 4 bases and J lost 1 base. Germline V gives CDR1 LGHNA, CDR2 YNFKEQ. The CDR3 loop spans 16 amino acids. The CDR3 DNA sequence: TGTGCCAGCAGCCGCCAGGGGGCGGGTGGCACAGATACGCAGTATTTT. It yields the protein CASSRQGAGGTDTQYF.

In DNA form, the CDR3 reads TGTGCCAGCAGTTTAGCGCAGGGTACTAATGAAAAACTGTTTTTT. Translation gives CASSLAQGTNEKLFF. The J gene is TRBJ1-4, the V gene TRBV28; weak D call: TRBD1 (5 bases). Trimming removed 2 bases from V and 2 bases from J, with 9 bases in between. The CDR3 totals 15 residues. Germline V gene sequence: CDR1 MDHEN, CDR2 SYDVKM.

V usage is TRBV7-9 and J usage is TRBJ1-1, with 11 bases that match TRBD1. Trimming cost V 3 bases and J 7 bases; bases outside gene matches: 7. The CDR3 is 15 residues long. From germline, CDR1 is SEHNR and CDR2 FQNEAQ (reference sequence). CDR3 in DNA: TGTGCCAGCAGCTTGGACAGGGGGCTGGGCGATGAAGCTTTCTTT. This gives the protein CASSLDRGLGDEAFF.

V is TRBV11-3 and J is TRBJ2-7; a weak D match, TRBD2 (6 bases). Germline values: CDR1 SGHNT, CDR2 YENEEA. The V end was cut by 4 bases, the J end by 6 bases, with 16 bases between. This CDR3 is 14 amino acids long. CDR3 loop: CASSYEGRSGEQYF. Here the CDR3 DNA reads TGTGCCAGCAGCTACGAGGGGAGGTCTGGCGAGCAGTACTTC.

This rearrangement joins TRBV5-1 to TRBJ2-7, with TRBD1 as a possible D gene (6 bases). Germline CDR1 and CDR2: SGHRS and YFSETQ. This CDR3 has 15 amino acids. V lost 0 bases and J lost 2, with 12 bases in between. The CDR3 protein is CASSLAGAGTYEQYF. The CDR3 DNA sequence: TGCGCCAGCAGCTTGGCAGGGGCAGGCACCTACGAGCAGTACTTC.

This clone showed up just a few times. CDR3 protein: CASSLSATYEQYF. The CDR3 nucleotides are TGTGCCAGCAGTTTATCTGCTACCTACGAGCAGTACTTC. The V gene is TRBV27, the J gene TRBJ2-7; D gene uncertain. Looked up from germline, CDR1 is MNHEY and CDR2 is SMNVEV (reference sequence). With 0 bases removed from V and 2 bases from J, the gap between germline ends came to 5 bases. CDR3 length: 13 residues.

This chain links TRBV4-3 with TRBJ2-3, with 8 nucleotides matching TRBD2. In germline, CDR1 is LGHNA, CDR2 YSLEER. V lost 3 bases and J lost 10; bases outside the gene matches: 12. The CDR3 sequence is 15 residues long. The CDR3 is CASSQRHIGGGPQYF. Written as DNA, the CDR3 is TGCGCCAGCAGCCAGAGGCACATCGGGGGGGGACCGCAGTATTTT.

The CDR3 DNA reads TGTGCCAGCTCCCAAAACGGGTGGAGCGGCCCCACACGAAATACGCAGTATTTT. This sequence encodes CASSQNGWSGPTRNTQYF. V and J are TRBV18 and TRBJ2-3; possible D gene TRBD2, 5 bases. Germline-derived CDR1 and CDR2 are KGHSH and LQKENI. The ends were cut back, 6 bases at V and 7 bases at J, with 29 bases in the middle. The CDR3 consists of 18 residues.

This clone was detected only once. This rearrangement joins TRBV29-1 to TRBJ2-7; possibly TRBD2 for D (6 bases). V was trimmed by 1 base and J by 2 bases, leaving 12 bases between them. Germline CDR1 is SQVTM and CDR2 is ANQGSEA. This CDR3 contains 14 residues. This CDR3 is CSVEGVGGPYEQYF. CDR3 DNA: TGCAGCGTTGAAGGGGTGGGGGGTCCCTACGAGCAGTACTTC.

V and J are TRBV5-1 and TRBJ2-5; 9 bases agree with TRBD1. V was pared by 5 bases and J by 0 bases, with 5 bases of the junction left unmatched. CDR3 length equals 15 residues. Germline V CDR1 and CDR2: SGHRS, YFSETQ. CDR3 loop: CASSPGQGYQETQYF. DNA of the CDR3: TGCGCCAGCAGTCCGGGACAGGGATACCAAGAGACCCAGTACTTC.

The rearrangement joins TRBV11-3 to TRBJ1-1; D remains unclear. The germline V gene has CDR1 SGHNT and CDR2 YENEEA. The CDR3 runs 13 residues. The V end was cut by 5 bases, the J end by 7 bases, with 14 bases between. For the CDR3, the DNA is TGTGCCAGCAGCCCAAGACGCGCGGTTGAAGCTTTCTTT. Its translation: CASSPRRAVEAFF.

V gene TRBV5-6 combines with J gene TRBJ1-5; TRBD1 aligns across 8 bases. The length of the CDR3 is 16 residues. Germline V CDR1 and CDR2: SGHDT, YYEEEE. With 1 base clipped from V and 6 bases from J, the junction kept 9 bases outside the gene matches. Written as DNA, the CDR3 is TGTGCCAGCAGCTTGCGTGCGTGGACAGGGAGTCAGCCCCAGCATTTT. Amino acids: CASSLRAWTGSQPQHF.

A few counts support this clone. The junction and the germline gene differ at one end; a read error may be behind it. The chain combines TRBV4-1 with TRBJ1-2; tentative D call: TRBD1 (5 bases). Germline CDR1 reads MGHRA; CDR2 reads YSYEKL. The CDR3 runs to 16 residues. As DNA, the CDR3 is TGTGCCAGCAGCCAAGATGGGGGGAACCCCAACTATGGCTACACCTTC. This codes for CASSQDGGNPNYGYTF.